This is a list of T cell receptor beta chains from one sample in a study of T cells in localized non-small cell lung cancer. The assay was immunoSEQ multiplex PCR, and TCRdb's table has in-frame clones only and misses some. This table has 70,000 to 95,000 clones, under 95% appearing once. The source material was PBMCs, sampled before any cancer treatment. All receptors derive from a woman aged 40-75 years with stage II squamous cell lung carcinoma. The CDR3 runs from the conserved cysteine through the conserved F or W. The D gene is left open where the match is weak. Clone size appears in some rows only: once, few, many, or a class for an expanded clone.

abundance	v_gene	j_gene	d_gene	CDR3aa	CDR3nt
.	TRBV19	TRBJ2-7	.	CASGQGLYEQYF	TGTGCCAGTGGCCAGGGTCTCTACGAGCAGTACTTC
.	TRBV7-9	TRBJ1-3	.	CASSWGAASGNTIYF	TGTGCCAGCAGCTGGGGGGCAGCCTCTGGAAACACCATATATTTT
.	TRBV19	TRBJ1-3	.	CASTHPRSGSGNTIYF	TGTGCCAGTACCCACCCCCGCAGTGGCTCTGGAAACACCATATATTTT
.	TRBV30	TRBJ2-1	.	CAWRRVGYNEQFF	TGTGCCTGGCGGCGGGTAGGCTACAATGAGCAGTTCTTC
.	TRBV19	TRBJ1-5	TRBD1	CASTAPQGASQPQHF	TGTGCCAGTACCGCCCCCCAGGGGGCCAGTCAGCCCCAGCATTTT
.	TRBV25-1	TRBJ2-2	TRBD1	CASSEPRQGRYTGELFF	TGTGCCAGCAGTGAACCCCGACAGGGTAGGTACACCGGGGAGCTGTTTTTT
.	TRBV18	TRBJ1-2	.	CASSPQRDNFQGYTF	TGTGCCAGCTCACCGCAGCGGGACAATTTCCAGGGCTACACCTTC
.	TRBV19	TRBJ1-2	TRBD1	CASSTPTGAGGYTF	TGTGCCAGTAGTACCCCGACAGGGGCCGGTGGCTACACCTTC
once	TRBV29-1	TRBJ2-1	TRBD1	CSVRRTGISYNEQFF	TGCAGCGTTAGACGGACAGGGATCTCCTACAATGAGCAGTTCTTC
.	TRBV6-4	TRBJ1-2	.	CASSQGWGQDYGYTF	TGTGCCAGCAGTCAGGGTTGGGGTCAAGACTATGGCTACACCTTC
.	TRBV5-1	TRBJ1-1	.	CASSSDRLTEAFF	TGCGCCAGCAGCTCTGACAGGCTCACTGAAGCTTTCTTT
.	TRBV19	TRBJ1-5	TRBD1	CASSRGTGVTQPQHF	TGTGCCAGTAGTAGGGGGACAGGGGTAACTCAGCCCCAGCATTTT
.	TRBV27	TRBJ1-5	.	CASSFRRENQPQHF	TGTGCCAGCAGTTTCCGACGGGAGAATCAGCCCCAGCATTTT
.	TRBV7-6	TRBJ1-2	TRBD1	CASSLGQGDGYTF	TGTGCCAGCAGCTTAGGGCAGGGGGACGGCTACACCTTC
.	TRBV11-2	TRBJ2-1	TRBD1	CASSQTGGGYNEQFF	TGTGCCAGCAGCCAAACAGGGGGCGGCTACAATGAGCAGTTCTTC
few	TRBV5-1	TRBJ2-1	TRBD2	CASRASGGLNEQFF	TGCGCCAGCAGGGCCAGCGGGGGGTTGAATGAGCAGTTCTTC
.	TRBV5-4	TRBJ2-5	TRBD2	CASSLRDYLETQYF	TGTGCCAGCAGCTTACGGGACTACTTGGAGACCCAGTACTTC
once	TRBV28	TRBJ1-2	TRBD1	CASQGDYGYTF	TGTGCCAGCCAGGGGGACTATGGCTACACCTTC
.	TRBV7-4	TRBJ2-5	.	CASSASQRGQTKETQYF	TGTGCCAGCAGCGCTTCCCAACGTGGACAGACAAAAGAGACCCAGTACTTC
.	TRBV30	TRBJ1-2	.	CAWRGRDYGYTF	TGTGCCTGGAGGGGGAGAGACTATGGCTACACCTTC
.	TRBV28	TRBJ2-2	TRBD1	CASSSPTGGSTGELFF	TGTGCCAGCAGTTCCCCGACAGGGGGTAGCACCGGGGAGCTGTTTTTT
.	TRBV19	TRBJ2-1	TRBD1	CASSVDRASSYNEQFF	TGTGCCAGTAGTGTTGACAGGGCAAGCTCCTACAATGAGCAGTTCTTC
.	TRBV5-1	TRBJ2-2	TRBD2	CASSSGGETGELFF	TGCGCCAGCAGCTCCGGGGGGGAAACCGGGGAGCTGTTTTTT
.	TRBV28	TRBJ2-2	.	CASSLNMDTGELFF	TGTGCCAGCAGCCTTAATATGGACACCGGGGAGCTGTTTTTT
.	TRBV6-6	TRBJ2-3	.	CASSSGQTSTDTQYF	TGTGCCAGCAGTTCAGGACAGACTAGCACAGATACGCAGTATTTT
.	TRBV6-1	TRBJ1-5	.	CASTEGRGQPQHF	TGTGCCAGCACTGAGGGGAGAGGTCAGCCCCAGCATTTT
.	TRBV6-1	TRBJ2-3	TRBD2	CASTKLAGGPDTQYF	TGTGCCAGCACCAAACTAGCGGGGGGGCCAGATACGCAGTATTTT
.	TRBV28	TRBJ2-5	.	CASSRSETQYF	TGTGCCAGCAGTCGTAGTGAGACCCAGTACTTC
.	TRBV5-1	TRBJ2-1	TRBD2	CASSLHRPGGASYNEQFF	TGCGCCAGCAGCTTGCACCGTCCGGGAGGGGCCTCCTACAATGAGCAGTTCTTC
.	TRBV4-2	TRBJ1-1	.	CASSPSRTEAFF	TGTGCCAGCAGCCCTTCGAGAACTGAAGCTTTCTTT
.	TRBV28	TRBJ1-6	TRBD1	CASQTGQGNNSPLHF	TGTGCCAGCCAAACGGGACAGGGGAATAATTCACCCCTCCACTTT
.	TRBV6-5	TRBJ2-7	.	CASSGGIYEQYF	TGTGCCAGCAGTGGAGGGATCTACGAGCAGTACTTC
.	TRBV6-1	TRBJ1-1	.	CAIPNGVRDTEAFF	TGTGCCATCCCCAACGGGGTCAGGGACACTGAAGCTTTCTTT
.	TRBV6-1	TRBJ1-4	.	CASSRRGAHEKLFF	TGTGCCAGCAGTCGCCGGGGGGCCCATGAAAAACTGTTTTTT
.	TRBV2	TRBJ1-5	TRBD1	CASSVRTGANQPQHF	TGTGCCAGCAGTGTTAGGACAGGTGCCAATCAGCCCCAGCATTTT
.	TRBV7-9	TRBJ1-1	.	CASRRGEASEAFF	TGTGCCTCACGAAGGGGGGAGGCTTCTGAAGCTTTCTTT
few	TRBV4-1	TRBJ2-5	TRBD2	CASSYRDYSRMETQYF	TGCGCCAGCAGCTACCGGGACTACAGTCGTATGGAGACCCAGTACTTC
once	TRBV2	TRBJ1-2	.	CASRLKRATGRDYGYTF	TGTGCCAGCAGGCTTAAGAGGGCAACGGGACGGGACTATGGCTACACCTTC
.	TRBV7-9	TRBJ1-1	.	CASSPNGGTAFF	TGTGCCAGCAGCCCCAATGGAGGGACGGCTTTCTTT
once	TRBV30	TRBJ1-1	.	CAWTVAGPNMNTEAFF	TGTGCCTGGACAGTGGCTGGGCCAAACATGAACACTGAAGCTTTCTTT
.	TRBV19	TRBJ2-3	.	CASKLSRGATDTQYF	TGTGCCAGTAAACTGTCACGGGGGGCCACAGATACGCAGTATTTT
.	TRBV2	TRBJ1-2	TRBD1	CASSRRQGAEGYTF	TGTGCCAGCAGCCGAAGACAGGGGGCAGAAGGCTACACCTTC
.	TRBV6-5	TRBJ2-2	.	CASSFRTGNTGELFF	TGTGCCAGCAGCTTTCGGACGGGGAACACCGGGGAGCTGTTTTTT
.	TRBV15	TRBJ2-1	TRBD2	CATSRGTSGGSYNEQFF	TGTGCCACCAGCAGGGGGACTAGCGGGGGTTCCTACAATGAGCAGTTCTTC
.	TRBV5-1	TRBJ1-2	.	CASSLVQAEPLYTF	TGCGCCAGCAGCTTGGTGCAGGCCGAGCCCCTCTACACCTTC
.	TRBV19	TRBJ1-6	.	CASSIGSSYNSPLHF	TGTGCCAGTAGTATTGGCAGCTCCTATAATTCACCCCTCCACTTT
.	TRBV6-5	TRBJ2-7	.	CASTDTGYEQYF	TGTGCCAGCACTGATACAGGGTACGAGCAGTACTTC
once	TRBV6-1	TRBJ1-5	TRBD1	CASIGDSGWNQPQHF	TGTGCCAGCATTGGGGACAGCGGTTGGAATCAGCCCCAGCATTTT
.	TRBV11-2	TRBJ2-5	.	CASGEGLQETQYF	TGTGCCAGCGGCGAGGGGCTACAAGAGACCCAGTACTTC